The clone carrying this T cell receptor beta chain has only a few counts. Antigen specificity is unknown. One entry per CDR3 protein, called by TCRdb with MiXCR from the reads. The repertoire holds about half a million distinct CDR3 sequences, with 33% as singletons. The sample comes from a study of T cell repertoires in cytomegalovirus infection. General study points: The cumulative frequency of public TCR beta families identified carriers of CMV plus the relevant HLA.

V was clipped by 7 bases and J by 3 bases, with 7 bases between them. The CDR3 extends over 13 amino acids. Per germline, CDR1 SGHTA and CDR2 FQGNSA. The clonotype was recovered from a human donor in good health (CMV status not recorded). Some clones in this sample may be carry-over from other donors' samples. V and J are TRBV7-2 and TRBJ1-6, with D unresolved. The input for sequencing was cultured PBMCs, taken from culture after CMV antigen stimulation. DNA of the CDR3: TGTGCCAGCACAGGAGACTATAATTCACCCCTCCACTTT. It yields the protein CASTGDYNSPLHF.